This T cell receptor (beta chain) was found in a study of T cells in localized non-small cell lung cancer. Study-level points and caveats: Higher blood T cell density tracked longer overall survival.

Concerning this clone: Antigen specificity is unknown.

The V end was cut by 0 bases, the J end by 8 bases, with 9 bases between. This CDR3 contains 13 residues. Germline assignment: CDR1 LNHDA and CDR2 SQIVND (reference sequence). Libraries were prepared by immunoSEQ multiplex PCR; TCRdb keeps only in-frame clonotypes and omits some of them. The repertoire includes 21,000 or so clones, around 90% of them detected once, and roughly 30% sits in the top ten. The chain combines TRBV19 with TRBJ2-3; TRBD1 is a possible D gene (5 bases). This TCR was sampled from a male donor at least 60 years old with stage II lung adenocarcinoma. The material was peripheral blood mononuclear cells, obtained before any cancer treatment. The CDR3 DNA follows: TGTGCCAGTAGTATAGAGTTTAGGGGTACGCAGTATTTT. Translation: CASSIEFRGTQYF.